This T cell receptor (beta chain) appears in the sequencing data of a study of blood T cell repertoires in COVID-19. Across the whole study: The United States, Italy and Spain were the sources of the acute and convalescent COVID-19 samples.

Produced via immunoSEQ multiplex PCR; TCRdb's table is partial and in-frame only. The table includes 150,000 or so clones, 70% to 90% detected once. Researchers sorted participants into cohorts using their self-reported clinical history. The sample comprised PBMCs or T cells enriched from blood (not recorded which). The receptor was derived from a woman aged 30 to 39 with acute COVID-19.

CDR3 residues: CASSLQTVSYEQYF. CDR3 DNA: TGTGCCAGCAGCTTGCAGACAGTCTCCTACGAGCAGTACTTC. This chain uses TRBV7-8 with TRBJ2-7, with D tentatively TRBD1 (5 bases). The CDR3 totals 14 residues. The V end was cut by 3 bases, the J end by 0 bases, with 9 bases between. Germline V gives CDR1 SGHVS, CDR2 FQNEAQ. The complete variable domain, with remaining parts taken from reference TRBV7-8 and TRBJ2-7, reads GAGVSQSPRYKVAKRGQDVALRCDPISGHVSLFWYQQALGQGPEFLTYFQNEAQLDKSGLPSDRFFAERPEGSVSTLKIQRTQQEDSAVYLCASSLQTVSYEQYFGPGTRLTVT.